This T cell receptor beta chain was profiled in a study of T-cell reconstitution after alpha-beta-depleted transplantation in children. Unique molecular identifiers were built into the TCRbeta library. TCRdb used MiXCR to reprocess the PCR reads, holding one entry per CDR3 protein. The sample records more than 60,000 distinct CDR3 sequences, about 7% being singletons. The table lists this clonotype with many counts. V lost 0 bases and J 0 bases, leaving 14 bases between the germline ends. The CDR3 spans 17 residues. Germline CDR1 is SGHAT and CDR2 is FQDESV (reference sequence). The sample consisted of PBMCs from the stem cell graft donor, taken from the stem cell graft. The genes are TRBV11-1 and TRBJ1-1; perhaps TRBD1 as D (5 bases). This TCR derives from a human donor who donated a stem cell graft to a child with acute lymphoblastic leukemia. CDR3 residues: CASSLAGGKVLNTEAFF. The CDR3 DNA reads TGTGCCAGCAGCTTAGCCGGGGGAAAGGTTTTGAACACTGAAGCTTTCTTT.